The subject of this entry is one T cell receptor beta chain. Its antigen remains unidentified. No quality values exist for individual bases; no much larger clone is one base distant. This entry is derived from a study of OX40 agonist ivuxolimab in advanced cancers. For the study in its entirety: Ivuxolimab was a fully human IgG2 agonistic monoclonal antibody targeting the costimulatory receptor OX40 (CD134). Intravenous ivuxolimab was administered to patients every 2 weeks at six dose levels: 0.01, 0.1, 0.3, 1.5, 3 and 10 mg/kg. Of the 50 to 55 patients in dose escalation, about 20 had hepatocellular carcinoma, some 15 had melanoma, 9 had renal cell carcinoma and 9 had head and neck cancer. The dose-escalation cohort was roughly 80% male with a mean age of 60 years, ranging from 23 to 79. Prior anti-PD-1, anti-PD-L1 or anti-CTLA-4 therapy was permitted, and checkpoint inhibitors had been received by about two fifths of dose-escalation patients. Partial responses were achieved by three dose-escalation patients, of whom one had hepatocellular carcinoma and two had cutaneous melanoma. The purpose of peripheral TCRbeta sequencing was to test whether ivuxolimab changed TCR sequence diversity and led to clonal T-cell expansion. The paper describes the monotherapy dose-escalation part (N ≈ 51 patients) of the phase I trial of ivuxolimab.

Overall study outcomes, separate from this receptor: In partial responders in the 0.1-3.0 mg/kg groups, normalized peripheral clonal expansion was found to be among the lowest, especially among CD8+ T cells. At doses of 0.1 to 3.0 mg/kg, clonal expansion of both CD4+ and CD8+ blood T cells was observed from baseline to week 6. Low levels of normalized T-cell clonal expansion were also seen in some patients who did not respond. After ivuxolimab, expanded clones were on average more numerous among CD8+ T cells than among CD4+ T cells. Which antigens the clonally expanded peripheral T cells were specific for was not determined.

Measured from the cysteine to the phenylalanine, the CDR3 is 18 residues long. Just the 54-base CDR3 DNA is kept, in frame starting at base 1. The germline V gene gives CDR1 as MNHNS and CDR2 as SASEGT. Here V drops 3 bases and J drops 2 bases, and the junction holds 9 bases not matched to any gene. Genomic DNA was isolated from the sorted cells so that the TCRbeta CDR3 region could be sequenced. TCRbeta CDR3 regions were sequenced using the immunoSEQ Assay. Imported from immuneACCESS, the table was reduced by TCRdb to in-frame sequences with V and J called. These copies leave out some clones; in studies compared against another copy, an unresolved V gene accounts for under half, and the cause of the remainder is not known. The sample table contains 67,000 or so clones; only one count was recorded for about 85% of them. The top ten clones comprise about 3.7% of the sample. The trial excluded patients who had a history of autoimmune disease or who were on systemic immunosuppression. Peripheral blood for TCR sequencing was collected from all dose cohorts at baseline, on cycle 4 day 1, and on cycle 7 day 1. The samples were taken from a phase I, first-in-human, multicenter, open-label dose-escalation trial of ivuxolimab. Adults with locally advanced or metastatic melanoma, renal cell carcinoma, hepatocellular carcinoma or head and neck squamous cell carcinoma were enrolled in the trial. Before TCR sequencing, CD4+ T cells and CD8+ T cells from peripheral blood were sorted into separate populations.

This TCR derives from an adult with an advanced solid tumor such as melanoma, head and neck, liver or kidney cancer. The chain couples TRBV6-1 to TRBJ2-1; 11 bases in the middle match TRBD2. Here the sequenced sample was CD4+ or CD8+ T cells sorted from blood, taken in a trial of the OX40 agonist ivuxolimab. In nucleotides, the sequence is TGTGCCAGCAGTGACAGGGGAATGGGACTAGCGGCCTACAATGAGCAGTTCTTC. Translated, this gives CASSDRGMGLAAYNEQFF.